Following are 18 T cell receptor beta chains from one sample sequenced in a study of blood T cell repertoires in COVID-19. The protocol was immunoSEQ multiplex PCR, while the TCRdb copy is restricted to in-frame clones and leaves out a portion. The sample has roughly 250,000 clones, around 89% seen once. The sample comprised PBMCs or T cells enriched from blood (not recorded which). The source of these receptors is a woman aged 40-49 years with acute COVID-19.

The table lists this clone with a few counts. The V and J genes are TRBV28 and TRBJ1-1; TRBD1 matches at 9 bases. Germline V lookup: CDR1 MDHEN, CDR2 SYDVKM. This CDR3 is 14 amino acids long. Germline trimming cut 6 bases from V and 3 bases from J; bases unmatched to any gene: 5. CDR3 DNA: TGTGCCAGCAGACAGGGGGCGCCGGACACTGAAGCTTTCTTT. Translating gives CASRQGAPDTEAFF.

The chain joins TRBV29-1 to TRBJ2-2; TRBD2 matches at 10 bases. The CDR3 is made up of 15 amino acids. Trimming cost V 4 bases and J 3 bases; bases outside gene matches: 5. The germline V gene has CDR1 SQVTM and CDR2 ANQGSEA. DNA of the CDR3: TGCAGCGTTGCGCCCCTAGCGGGAGACACCGGGGAGCTGTTTTTT. As protein: CSVAPLAGDTGELFF.

The CDR3 sequence: CASSKTDQETQYF. Written as DNA, the CDR3 is TGTGCCAGCAGCAAGACAGACCAAGAGACCCAGTACTTC. The V and J genes are TRBV11-1 and TRBJ2-5, with a weak D call TRBD1 (5 bases). The CDR3 is made up of 13 amino acids. Trimming cost V 5 bases and J 0 bases, with 7 bases left between them. CDR1 is SGHAT and CDR2 is FQDESV in the germline V gene (reference sequence). The whole variable domain, filled in from reference TRBV11-1 and TRBJ2-5, reads EAEVAQSPRYKITEKSQAVAFWCDPISGHATLYWYRQILGQGPELLVQFQDESVVDDSQLPKDRFSAERLKGVDSTLKIQPAELGDSAMYLCASSKTDQETQYFGPGTRLLVL.

The sample holds a few counts of this clone. The chain carries TRBV2 and TRBJ1-5; D unclear. Germline CDR1 and CDR2: SNHLY and FYNNEI. Trimming removed 2 bases from V and 2 bases from J, with 22 bases in between. This CDR3 region has 19 residues. This chain's CDR3 is CASSELLIGKGQGNQPQHF. The CDR3, as DNA: TGTGCCAGCAGTGAATTATTAATCGGGAAGGGCCAAGGCAATCAGCCCCAGCATTTT.

The gene calls are TRBV3-1 (or the pseudogene TRBV3-2) and TRBJ2-5; no firm D call. CDR3 size: 13 residues. Germline CDR1 is LGHDT and CDR2 is YNNKEL (reference sequence). Deletions cut 1 base from V and 0 bases from J, with 3 bases between. The CDR3: CASSQGHQETQYF. The CDR3 DNA sequence: TGTGCCAGCAGCCAAGGGCACCAAGAGACCCAGTACTTC.

J is TRBJ1-4 and V is TRBV19; 7 bases are shared with TRBD1. The DNA matches TRBJ2-2 better at its end, which makes the J call doubtful. Per the germline V gene, CDR1 is LNHDA and CDR2 is SQIVND (reference sequence). The CDR3 runs to 15 residues. The CDR3 coding sequence is TGTGCCAGTAGTATTCCCGGGACAGCGTATTTGGAGCTGTTTTTT. This gives the protein CASSIPGTAYLELFF.

The chain recombines TRBV4-1 with TRBJ2-7; 9 nucleotides align to TRBD1. CDR1 MGHRA and CDR2 YSYEKL come from the germline V gene. Trimming cost V 3 bases and J 12 bases; bases outside gene matches: 30. The CDR3 loop spans 20 amino acids. The CDR3 loop is CASSQRDRDRVVIFTKFGYF. The DNA for the CDR3 is TGCGCCAGCAGCCAGAGAGACCGGGACAGGGTTGTCATTTTTACGAAGTTCGGGTACTTC.

This chain links TRBV11-2 with TRBJ1-1; TRBD1 aligns across 7 bases. CDR1 is SGHAT, CDR2 FQNNGV, per germline. Germline trimming cut 3 bases from V and 3 bases from J; bases unmatched to any gene: 4. This CDR3 region has 14 residues. The DNA of the CDR3 is TGTGCCAGCAGCTTTACAGGGGACGACACTGAAGCTTTCTTT. Its translation is CASSFTGDDTEAFF. The full variable domain, completed using reference TRBV11-2 and TRBJ1-1, is EAGVAQSPRYKIIEKRQSVAFWCNPISGHATLYWYQQILGQGPKLLIQFQNNGVVDDSQLPKDRFSAERLKGVDSTLKIQPAKLEDSAVYLCASSFTGDDTEAFFGQGTRLTVV.

V usage is TRBV3-1 (or the pseudogene TRBV3-2) and J usage is TRBJ2-1, with TRBD2 matching over 12 bases. Germline V gene sequence: CDR1 LGHDT, CDR2 YNNKEL (reference sequence). Trimming cost V 4 bases and J 8 bases; bases outside gene matches: 15. CDR3 length equals 18 residues. The CDR3 region has the DNA TGTGCCAGCAGCCGCGGGGGGCTAGCGGGAGGGCCAAAAGATGAGCAGTTCTTC. Translating gives CASSRGGLAGGPKDEQFF.

CDR3 region: CASSRTGLNTEAFF. The CDR3 nucleotides read TGTGCCAGCAGTAGAACAGGATTGAACACTGAAGCTTTCTTT. The chain links TRBV27 to TRBJ1-1, with D tentatively TRBD1 (5 bases). V dropped 5 bases and J dropped 0 bases, with 10 bases sitting between them. Germline lookup yields CDR1 MNHEY and CDR2 SMNVEV (reference sequence). The CDR3 contains 14 residues.

This sequence joins TRBV5-1 and TRBJ2-1, with TRBD1 matching over 7 bases. J was trimmed by 5 bases and V by 1 base; bases with no gene match: 3. This CDR3 comprises 14 residues. CDR1 is SGHRS and CDR2 is YFSETQ in the germline V gene. In DNA form, the CDR3 reads TGCGCCAGCAGCTTGAGGCAGGGGGACAATGAGCAGTTCTTC. Amino acids: CASSLRQGDNEQFF.

This sequence joins TRBV30 and TRBJ1-2, with D possibly matching TRBD1 (5 bases). The CDR3 totals 16 residues. Germline values: CDR1 GTSNPN, CDR2 SVGIG (reference sequence). V lost 1 base to trimming and J lost 4 bases, with 19 bases between them. The CDR3, as DNA: TGTGCCTGGAGTGGGCCTGGGACTTCCTCCGGCTATGGCTACACCTTC. Residues: CAWSGPGTSSGYGYTF.

The V and J genes are TRBV11-2 and TRBJ1-6; a weak D match, TRBD1 (6 bases). Trimming pared 5 bases from V and 9 bases from J, leaving 11 bases between. This CDR3 spans 13 amino acids. CDR1 SGHAT and CDR2 FQNNGV come from the germline V gene. CDR3 in amino acids: CASSHRDGSPLHF. In nucleotides, the CDR3 is TGTGCCAGCAGCCACAGGGATGGTTCACCCCTCCACTTT.

J is TRBJ1-5 and V is TRBV6-5; D is possibly TRBD1 (5 bases). The CDR3 totals 13 residues. Deletions cut 4 bases from V and 5 bases from J, with 9 bases between. CDR1 is MNHEY, CDR2 SVGAGI, per germline. This CDR3 is CASSFLGDQPQHF. The CDR3 bases are TGTGCCAGCAGTTTCTTAGGGGATCAGCCCCAGCATTTT.

The J gene is TRBJ1-1, the V gene TRBV12-3 or TRBV12-4; D is possibly TRBD1 (6 bases). V lost 10 bases to trimming and J lost 6 bases, with 18 bases between them. The CDR3 contains 13 residues. The DNA for the CDR3 is TGTGCCACCCCGCACGTGGGGGCCGCTGAAGCTTTCTTT. Encoded protein: CATPHVGAAEAFF.

The chain links TRBV30 to TRBJ2-7; 8 nucleotides match TRBD1. Per germline, CDR1 GTSNPN and CDR2 SVGIG (reference sequence). This CDR3 spans 14 amino acids. V lost 2 bases, J lost 3 bases, and 6 bases stayed unmatched. The CDR3 is CAWSFSDRDYEQYF. The CDR3 region has the DNA TGTGCCTGGAGTTTTTCGGACAGGGACTACGAGCAGTACTTC. Looking up the rest from reference TRBV30 and TRBJ2-7 gives the full variable domain: SQTIHQWPATLVQPVGSPLSLECTVEGTSNPNLYWYRQAAGRGLQLLFYSVGIGQISSEVPQNLSASRPQDRQFILSSKKLLLSDSGFYLCAWSFSDRDYEQYFGPGTRLTVT.

The rearrangement joins TRBV14 to TRBJ1-2, with a possible D match to TRBD1 (5 bases). The CDR3 length is 16 residues. Looked up from germline, CDR1 is SGHDN and CDR2 is FVKESK. With 0 bases removed from V and 4 bases from J, the gap between germline ends came to 15 bases. CDR3 sequence (DNA): TGTGCCAGCAGCCAAGATATTGCAGGGCTTATCTATGGCTACACCTTC. Encoded protein: CASSQDIAGLIYGYTF.

The chain employs TRBV12-3 or TRBV12-4 and TRBJ2-1, with D tentatively TRBD1 (5 bases). The CDR3 is 12 amino acids. Trimming shortened V by 6 bases and J by 12 bases, and 15 bases separated the two germline ends. In DNA form, the CDR3 reads TGTGCCAGCAGGACAACAGGTTCTGGGCAGTTCTTC. Translation gives CASRTTGSGQFF.